The 20 T cell receptor beta chains given below trace back to one sample, sequenced in a study of shared clonotypes between healthy human individuals. Method: immunoSEQ multiplex PCR; TCRdb's copy keeps in-frame clones and lacks some. The table has about a million clones, around 77% seen once. Source material: memory CD4+ T cells from PBMCs. Subset in this sample: CD45RA-negative fraction. The receptors come from a man aged 18 to 29 in good health. Some clones in this sample may be carry-over from other donors' samples.

The V call is TRBV18, the J call TRBJ1-1; 7 bases match TRBD1. V was clipped by 3 bases and J by 8 bases; unmatched bases: 6. CDR3 length: 13 amino acids. CDR1 is KGHSH and CDR2 is LQKENI in the germline V gene. The CDR3 region is CASSPGTDKEAFF. The DNA for the CDR3 is TGTGCCAGCTCACCCGGGACAGACAAAGAAGCTTTCTTT.

V and J are TRBV11-2 and TRBJ2-5, with D possibly being TRBD1 (6 bases). Germline V gene lookup returns CDR1 SGHAT and CDR2 FQNNGV. The CDR3 covers 13 residues. The V gene lost 1 base and the J gene lost 5 bases, with 8 bases spanning the gap. The CDR3: CASSLARGETQYF. CDR3 coding DNA: TGTGCCAGCAGCTTAGCCAGGGGTGAGACCCAGTACTTC.

V usage is TRBV5-8 and J usage is TRBJ2-7; no definite D call. The CDR3 contains 12 residues. CDR1 is SGHTS, CDR2 YDEGEE, per germline. V was trimmed by 2 bases and J by 1 base, leaving 4 bases between them. The CDR3 spells CASSLFSYEQYF. In DNA form, the CDR3 reads TGTGCCAGCAGCTTATTTTCCTACGAGCAGTACTTC.

Concerning this clone: Different DNA sequences within this sample yield the same CDR3. The genes are TRBV5-8 and TRBJ1-2, with D perhaps matching TRBD1 (5 bases). Germline values: CDR1 SGHTS, CDR2 YDEGEE. V lost 2 bases and J 4 bases, leaving 6 bases between the germline ends. This CDR3 spans 12 amino acids. CDR3 sequence reads: CASSLTGYGYTF. The CDR3 nucleotides read TGTGCCAGCAGCTTAACAGGCTATGGCTACACCTTC.

V gene TRBV18 combines with J gene TRBJ2-7, with TRBD1 identical over 9 bases. Germline CDR1 reads KGHSH; CDR2 reads LQKENI. Trimming cost V 2 bases and J 6 bases; bases outside gene matches: 8. There are 15 residues in the CDR3. The DNA of the CDR3 is TGTGCCAGCTCACCAAACCCAGGGACAGGGTCCGAGCAGTACTTC. It specifies CASSPNPGTGSEQYF.

This chain links TRBV7-3 with TRBJ2-5, with 7 bases lining up with TRBD2. This CDR3 has 16 residues. J gave up 2 bases and V 5 bases, and 11 bases lay outside the gene matches. Germline lookup yields CDR1 SGHTA and CDR2 FQGTGA. The CDR3 DNA reads TGTGCCAGCAGCCTTTCGGGGCTAGCGGTACAAGAGACCCAGTACTTC. It encodes CASSLSGLAVQETQYF.

CDR3 sequence (DNA): TGCAGCGCCCCGAGACAGGGCGGCACTGAAGCTTTCTTT. Protein sequence: CSAPRQGGTEAFF. The chain is built from TRBV29-1 and TRBJ1-1, with 7 bases fitting TRBD1. Trimming cost V 7 bases and J 4 bases; bases outside gene matches: 9. The CDR3 spans 13 residues. Germline-derived CDR1 and CDR2 are SQVTM and ANQGSEA.

The chain links TRBV30 to TRBJ2-7; tentative D call: TRBD2 (5 bases). The CDR3 has 11 residues. The germline V and J ends were trimmed by 3 bases and 7 bases, with 10 bases remaining between them. Germline CDR1 is GTSNPN and CDR2 is SVGIG (reference sequence). CDR3 nucleotides: TGTGCCTGGAGGGGTGGCGGGGAGCAGTACTTC. It yields the protein CAWRGGGEQYF.

The chain couples TRBV5-1 to TRBJ2-2; D tentatively fits TRBD1 or TRBD2 (5 bases each). V was cut by 2 bases and J by 6 bases, with 8 bases left in between. CDR1 is SGHRS, CDR2 YFSETQ, per germline. This CDR3 has 13 residues. CDR3: CASSFEGSGELFF. CDR3 sequence (DNA): TGCGCCAGCAGCTTCGAGGGGTCCGGGGAGCTGTTTTTT. Filled out from reference TRBV5-1 and TRBJ2-2, the complete variable domain reads KAGVTQTPRYLIKTRGQQVTLSCSPISGHRSVSWYQQTPGQGLQFLFEYFSETQRNKGNFPGRFSGRQFSNSRSEMNVSTLELGDSALYLCASSFEGSGELFFGEGSRLTVL.

The J gene is TRBJ2-2, the V gene TRBV10-3; a possible D gene is TRBD1 (5 bases). The CDR3 spans 16 residues. V was shortened by 8 bases and J by 0 bases, with 16 bases between the two germline ends. From germline, CDR1 is ENHRY and CDR2 SYGVKD. CDR3 DNA sequence: TGTGCCATCCCCCGGTATCAGGGCTCGAACACCGGGGAGCTGTTTTTT. Translated: CAIPRYQGSNTGELFF.

This chain links TRBV7-2 with TRBJ2-1; D possibly corresponds to TRBD2 (6 bases). Germline V gene lookup returns CDR1 SGHTA and CDR2 FQGNSA. Deletions cut 6 bases from V and 0 bases from J, with 18 bases between. This CDR3 spans 17 amino acids. CDR3 in amino acids: CASRKEGQASSYNEQFF. CDR3 in DNA: TGTGCCAGCAGGAAGGAGGGCCAGGCAAGCTCCTACAATGAGCAGTTCTTC.

In this sample, this clone turned up a few times. The chain joins TRBV28 to TRBJ2-2; 8 bases fit TRBD1. V shed 5 bases and J 4 bases; nucleotides not matched to a gene: 6. From germline, CDR1 is MDHEN and CDR2 SYDVKM. The CDR3 is 15 residues long. In DNA, the CDR3 is TGTGCCAGCAGTACGGGACAGGCGGGCACCGGGGAGCTGTTTTTT. Translation: CASSTGQAGTGELFF.

This chain joins TRBV2 and TRBJ2-1; possibly TRBD2 for D (6 bases). Germline-derived CDR1 and CDR2 are SNHLY and FYNNEI. CDR3 length equals 13 residues. Trimming left V 5 bases short and J 6 bases short, with 11 bases between. CDR3 protein: CASSMVSGNEQFF. The CDR3 DNA is TGTGCCAGCAGTATGGTTAGCGGCAATGAGCAGTTCTTC.

This rearrangement joins TRBV2 to TRBJ2-5, with D possibly called TRBD1 or TRBD2 (6 bases each). The CDR3 extends over 16 amino acids. The germline V gene has CDR1 SNHLY and CDR2 FYNNEI. V was pared by 0 bases and J by 4 bases, with 15 bases between. CDR3 in amino acids: CASSEARSEGGETQYF. The CDR3 DNA reads as TGTGCCAGCAGTGAAGCACGGTCGGAGGGGGGAGAGACCCAGTACTTC.

This chain links TRBV27 with TRBJ1-2; TRBD1 aligns across 7 bases. Trimming removed 6 bases from V and 4 bases from J; junction bases left unmatched: 5. Germline CDR1 MNHEY, CDR2 SMNVEV (reference sequence). The CDR3 length is 13 residues. The DNA for the CDR3 is TGTGCCAGCAGAACCTCAGGGGGCTATGGCTACACCTTC. It translates to CASRTSGGYGYTF.

This clone was detected many times. The chain couples TRBV14 to TRBJ2-7; D is possibly TRBD2 (6 bases). There are 15 residues in the CDR3. Germline loops: CDR1 SGHDN, CDR2 FVKESK. V was trimmed by 2 bases and J by 5 bases, leaving 16 bases between them. CDR3 in amino acids: CASSQRPGVGDEQYF. The CDR3 region has the DNA TGTGCCAGCAGCCAACGTCCGGGAGTCGGCGACGAGCAGTACTTC.

This clone was observed a single time. The chain uses TRBV5-1 and TRBJ2-7; 12 nucleotides match TRBD2. Germline V gene sequence: CDR1 SGHRS, CDR2 YFSETQ. Trimming cost V 0 bases and J 1 base; bases outside gene matches: 8. This CDR3 has 18 residues. The CDR3 loop is CASSLGLLAGGQSYEQYF. The CDR3 region has the DNA TGCGCCAGCAGCTTGGGTCTGCTAGCGGGAGGGCAGTCCTACGAGCAGTACTTC. Full variable domain (outside the CDR3, taken from reference TRBV5-1 and TRBJ2-7): KAGVTQTPRYLIKTRGQQVTLSCSPISGHRSVSWYQQTPGQGLQFLFEYFSETQRNKGNFPGRFSGRQFSNSRSEMNVSTLELGDSALYLCASSLGLLAGGQSYEQYFGPGTRLTVT.

The chain joins TRBV4-1 to TRBJ1-1, with 7 nucleotides matching TRBD1. Germline CDR1 and CDR2: MGHRA and YSYEKL. CDR3 length: 14 amino acids. V was clipped by 4 bases and J by 1 base; unmatched bases: 3. The DNA for the CDR3 is TGCGCCAGCAGCCCGGGGGACAGGAACACTGAAGCTTTCTTT. Protein: CASSPGDRNTEAFF.

The chain links TRBV6-1 to TRBJ2-2; D is unclear. V lost 2 bases, J lost 1 base, and 11 bases lay in between. This CDR3 contains 16 residues. Germline V gene data show CDR1 as MNHNS and CDR2 as SASEGT. As DNA, the CDR3 is TGTGCCAGCAGTGAATTTGATCCTCGGAACACCGGGGAGCTGTTTTTT. Translation: CASSEFDPRNTGELFF.

The rearrangement links TRBV28 to TRBJ1-5, with TRBD1 matching over 8 bases. Looked up from germline, CDR1 is MDHEN and CDR2 is SYDVKM. Trimming cost V 5 bases and J 5 bases; bases outside gene matches: 2. CDR3 length equals 13 residues. The CDR3 region is CASSMDRDQPQHF. The DNA for the CDR3 is TGTGCCAGCAGTATGGACAGGGATCAGCCCCAGCATTTT. Using reference TRBV28 and TRBJ1-5 for the parts outside the CDR3, the full variable domain is DVKVTQSSRYLVKRTGEKVFLECVQDMDHENMFWYRQDPGLGLRLIYFSYDVKMKEKGDIPEGYSVSREKKERFSLILESASTNQTSMYLCASSMDRDQPQHFGDGTRLSIL.